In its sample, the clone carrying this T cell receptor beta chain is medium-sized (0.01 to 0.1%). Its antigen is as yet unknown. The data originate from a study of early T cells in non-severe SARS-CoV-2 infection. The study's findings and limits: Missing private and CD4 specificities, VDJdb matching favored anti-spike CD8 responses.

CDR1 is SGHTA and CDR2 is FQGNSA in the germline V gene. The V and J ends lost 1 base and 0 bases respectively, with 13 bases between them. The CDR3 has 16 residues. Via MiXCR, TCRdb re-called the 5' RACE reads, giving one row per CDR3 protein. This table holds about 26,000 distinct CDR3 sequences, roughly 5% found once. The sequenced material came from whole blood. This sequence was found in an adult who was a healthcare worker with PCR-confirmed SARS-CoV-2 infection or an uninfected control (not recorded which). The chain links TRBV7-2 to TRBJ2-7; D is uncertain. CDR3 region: CASSLVLYPTSYEQYF. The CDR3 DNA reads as TGTGCCAGCAGCTTAGTACTGTACCCTACCTCCTACGAGCAGTACTTC.